This is a list of T cell receptor beta chains from one sample in a study of breast tumors, draining lymph nodes, adjacent tissues. MiXCR, run by TCRdb on the multiplex PCR reads, gives a single entry per CDR3 protein. The sample holds tens of thousands of distinct CDR3 sequences, more than 20% seen once. Sequencing was done on a sample of breast tumor tissue. The source is a female donor with breast cancer. Some clones in this sample may be carry-over from other donors' samples. CDR3s leave out the opening cysteine and the closing phenylalanine or tryptophan. A D gene is named only where the DNA matches it firmly.

TRBV20-1	12	TRBJ1-4	-	SASTSDGDEKLV
TRBV6-5	15	TRBJ2-5	TRBD1	ASRLRNRGIGQETQY
TRBV9	10	TRBJ1-6	-	ASSPANSPLH
TRBV29-1	11	TRBJ1-3	-	SVGSGSGNTIY
TRBV7-2	11	TRBJ2-5	TRBD2	ASSFSGQETQY
TRBV20-1	10	TRBJ1-2	-	SNAGISYGYT
TRBV7-2	10	TRBJ1-5	-	ASSLLGQPQH
TRBV5-6	13	TRBJ2-7	-	ASSGGTDPRYEQY
TRBV6-5	12	TRBJ2-2	TRBD1	ATWDRGHGGELF
TRBV18	9	TRBJ2-3	-	ASSPTDTQY
TRBV4-2	12	TRBJ2-7	-	ASSTHTHSYQQY
TRBV20-1	12	TRBJ2-7	-	SARFSGLLYEQY
TRBV18	14	TRBJ2-2	-	ASSFTGTVNTGELF
TRBV5-5	12	TRBJ1-2	-	ASTLGPDHNGYT
TRBV20-1	13	TRBJ1-6	-	SATVTPGESSPLH
TRBV2	11	TRBJ2-1	-	ASSRTGYNEQF
TRBV14	15	TRBJ2-1	-	ASSQGGGSGTYNEQF
TRBV10-3	13	TRBJ2-1	-	AISDSGKTYNEQF
TRBV20-1	13	TRBJ1-4	-	SARDWERGNEKLF
TRBV6-1	16	TRBJ2-3	TRBD2	ASSGGIFSGRASDTQY
TRBV6-1	12	TRBJ2-1	TRBD2	ASRSSGSYNEQF
TRBV19	14	TRBJ2-3	-	ASSTGLGGRTDTQY
TRBV20-1	12	TRBJ2-1	TRBD2	SARPIAGVGEQF
TRBV2	13	TRBJ1-3	-	ASSSFSGMGNTIY
TRBV20-1	12	TRBJ2-2	-	SAGSQTNTGELF
TRBV20-1	10	TRBJ2-5	-	SATLGAETQY
TRBV20-1	13	TRBJ1-6	-	SARGGGFRNSPLH
TRBV10-3	11	TRBJ1-2	-	AISARGGYGYT
TRBV4-2	18	TRBJ2-2	TRBD2	ASSQDYIYAASGKYGELF
TRBV7-6	11	TRBJ1-2	TRBD1	ASSEGQSYGYT
TRBV30	14	TRBJ2-6	-	AWSVPGASGANVLT
TRBV7-3	11	TRBJ1-1	-	ASSFYGNTEAF
TRBV5-4	13	TRBJ1-4	-	ASSLGGGGNEKLF
TRBV19	11	TRBJ2-7	TRBD1	ASSIDRADEQY
TRBV27	13	TRBJ1-2	-	ATRPNGGLDYGYT
TRBV7-2	16	TRBJ2-1	TRBD2	ASSLVGLAGGPHNEQF